The 28 T cell receptor beta chains in this list originate from one sample, sequenced in a study of blood T cell repertoires in COVID-19. The repertoire was sequenced with immunoSEQ multiplex PCR; TCRdb's copy has only in-frame clones and lacks some. The data show around 360,000 clones, with about 90% seen just once and approximately 1.8% held by the top ten. Sequenced: PBMCs or T cells enriched from blood (not recorded which). These receptors were obtained from a man between 40 and 49 years old in a cohort exposed to, infected with or recovered from COVID-19 (not recorded which).

V is TRBV6-5 and J is TRBJ1-5; weak D call: TRBD1 (5 bases). CDR1 MNHEY and CDR2 SVGAGI come from the germline V gene. CDR3 size: 15 residues. V was clipped by 5 bases and J by 2 bases, with 13 bases between them. CDR3 region: CASSNTGTGNQPQHF. In nucleotides, the CDR3 is TGTGCCAGCAGTAACACAGGAACTGGCAATCAGCCCCAGCATTTT.

The genes are TRBV28 and TRBJ1-6; D possibly corresponds to TRBD1 (6 bases). CDR1 and CDR2 from the germline V gene are MDHEN and SYDVKM. Trimming took 6 bases from V and 7 from J, leaving 16 bases between them. The CDR3 loop spans 15 amino acids. The CDR3 nucleotides read TGTGCCAGCAGCACTAGGGGGTATCCGAATTCACCCCTCCACTTT. The encoded protein is CASSTRGYPNSPLHF.

This clone appeared once. The V call is TRBV19, the J call TRBJ1-6; D is unclear. Trimming stripped 5 bases from V and 12 bases from J, with 11 bases between. CDR1 is LNHDA and CDR2 is SQIVND in the germline V gene (reference sequence). The CDR3 covers 12 residues. The CDR3 DNA follows: TGTGCCAGTAGTCCCCAGGCTGGACCCCTCCACTTT. Amino acids: CASSPQAGPLHF.

The rearrangement links TRBV28 to TRBJ2-1; D ambiguous. The germline V gene has CDR1 MDHEN and CDR2 SYDVKM. V was trimmed by 5 bases and J by 2 bases, leaving 4 bases between them. The CDR3 loop spans 12 amino acids. The CDR3 here is CASSQAYNEQFF. The CDR3 coding sequence is TGTGCCAGCAGTCAGGCCTACAATGAGCAGTTCTTC.

The chain couples TRBV2 to TRBJ1-2; 7 nucleotides line up with TRBD1. The germline V gene encodes CDR1 SNHLY and CDR2 FYNNEI. CDR3 length: 16 amino acids. The ends lost 7 bases at V and 4 bases at J; junction bases unmatched: 15. The CDR3 coding sequence is TGTGCCAGCACCCTAAACCTCAGGGGGAAGGGCTATGGCTACACCTTC. This codes for CASTLNLRGKGYGYTF.

V is TRBV29-1 and J is TRBJ2-2, with 7 bases matching TRBD2. Per the germline V gene, CDR1 is SQVTM and CDR2 is ANQGSEA. CDR3 length: 12 residues. V gave up 8 bases and J gave up 9 bases; unmatched junction bases: 9. The CDR3 protein is CSSLEGGRELFF. The CDR3 nucleotides are TGCAGCTCTCTAGAGGGAGGGAGGGAGCTGTTTTTT.

The rearrangement joins TRBV11-2 to TRBJ2-3; 11 bases line up with TRBD2. V was pared by 0 bases and J by 3 bases, with 14 bases of the junction left unmatched. The CDR3 is 20 residues long. Germline V gives CDR1 SGHAT, CDR2 FQNNGV. In DNA, the CDR3 is TGTGCCAGCAGCTTAGAAGCTCCCTCCCCTACTAGCGGGAGTACAGATACGCAGTATTTT. Translation: CASSLEAPSPTSGSTDTQYF.

The genes are TRBV7-2 and TRBJ2-3; 9 positions match TRBD2. Unmatched junction bases numbered 10, after V lost 3 bases and J lost 0 bases. This CDR3 has 18 amino acids. Germline-derived CDR1 and CDR2 are SGHTA and FQGNSA. CDR3 nucleotide sequence: TGTGCCAGCAGCTTCATAGCGGGGGAAGGGGTTAGCACAGATACGCAGTATTTT. This sequence encodes CASSFIAGEGVSTDTQYF.

The rearrangement uses TRBV15 and TRBJ1-1; D might be TRBD1 (6 bases). Trimming left V 1 base short and J 3 bases short, with 12 bases between. The germline gives CDR1 LNHNV, CDR2 YYDKDF (reference sequence). The CDR3 spans 15 residues. In DNA, the CDR3 is TGTGCCACCAGCAGAGTTTGGGGGCAGGACACTGAAGCTTTCTTT. Translated, it gives CATSRVWGQDTEAFF.

The chain has TRBV28 and TRBJ1-2; a possible D gene is TRBD1 (6 bases). The CDR3 runs to 16 residues. Germline lookup yields CDR1 MDHEN and CDR2 SYDVKM. V lost 6 bases to trimming and J lost 4 bases, with 21 bases between them. The CDR3 region has the DNA TGTGCCAGCAGGGGACTAGGGGGAGGTTTTGGCTATGGCTACACCTTC. This sequence encodes CASRGLGGGFGYGYTF.

The gene calls are TRBV18 and TRBJ1-1; tentatively, D is TRBD1 (5 bases). The germline V gene encodes CDR1 KGHSH and CDR2 LQKENI. Trimming pared 1 base from V and 0 bases from J, leaving 12 bases between. The CDR3 has 16 amino acids. The CDR3 region is CASSPRSGDMNTEAFF. In nucleotides, the CDR3 is TGTGCCAGCTCACCACGGTCGGGGGATATGAACACTGAAGCTTTCTTT.

The V and J genes are TRBV5-1 and TRBJ2-1; TRBD2 matches 11 bases. The CDR3 contains 16 residues. Germline loops: CDR1 SGHRS, CDR2 YFSETQ. Trimming removed 2 bases from V and 8 bases from J; junction bases left unmatched: 9. The CDR3 reads CASSLDPSGRLYEQFF. In DNA, the CDR3 is TGCGCCAGCAGCTTAGATCCTAGCGGGAGGTTGTATGAGCAGTTCTTC. The full variable domain, its missing parts supplied by reference TRBV5-1 and TRBJ2-1, is KAGVTQTPRYLIKTRGQQVTLSCSPISGHRSVSWYQQTPGQGLQFLFEYFSETQRNKGNFPGRFSGRQFSNSRSEMNVSTLELGDSALYLCASSLDPSGRLYEQFFGPGTRLTVL.

This chain joins TRBV5-1 and TRBJ2-7; D unresolved. The CDR3 is made up of 14 amino acids. The V end lost 2 bases, the J end lost 1 base, and 10 bases lay between the germline ends. Per germline, CDR1 SGHRS and CDR2 YFSETQ. The CDR3 sequence: CASSLRHSSYEQYF. In DNA form, the CDR3 reads TGCGCCAGCAGCTTAAGACATTCGTCCTACGAGCAGTACTTC.

V usage is TRBV6-5 and J usage is TRBJ2-7; D is ambiguous. Trimming removed 3 bases from V and 6 bases from J, with 12 bases in between. Germline assignment: CDR1 MNHEY and CDR2 SVGAGI. The CDR3 contains 13 residues. The DNA for the CDR3 is TGTGCCAGCAGTTATGAGCCCTCGGGCGAGCAGTACTTC. Translation: CASSYEPSGEQYF.

The V call is TRBV18, the J call TRBJ1-5; D remains unclear. V gave up 3 bases and J gave up 2 bases, with 8 bases separating them. CDR3 length equals 14 residues. Germline loops: CDR1 KGHSH, CDR2 LQKENI. The chain's CDR3 is CASSPSRGNQPQHF. The CDR3 DNA sequence: TGTGCCAGCTCACCGTCGCGGGGCAATCAGCCCCAGCATTTT.

V gene TRBV4-1 combines with J gene TRBJ1-2; 11 bases are shared with TRBD1. CDR3 size: 15 residues. Trimming cost V 4 bases and J 0 bases; bases outside gene matches: 1. The germline gives CDR1 MGHRA, CDR2 YSYEKL. For the CDR3, the DNA is TGCGCCAGCAGCCCGGGACAGGGGGCTAACTATGGCTACACCTTC. It encodes CASSPGQGANYGYTF.

This chain joins TRBV4-1 and TRBJ2-7; D is perhaps TRBD2 (6 bases). Germline V gene data show CDR1 as MGHRA and CDR2 as YSYEKL. V lost 4 bases and J lost 2, with 18 bases in between. This CDR3 spans 16 amino acids. The CDR3 reads CASSRSGGNSPYEQYF. In nucleotides, the CDR3 is TGCGCCAGCAGCCGGTCGGGCGGGAACTCTCCCTACGAGCAGTACTTC.

The V gene is TRBV2, the J gene TRBJ2-7, with 8 bases identical to TRBD2. The germline gives CDR1 SNHLY, CDR2 FYNNEI. This CDR3 region has 14 residues. Losses at the gene ends were 10 bases for V and 6 bases for J; bases not matched to a gene: 14. CDR3 amino acids: CATHPWRSGSEQYF. The CDR3 DNA is TGTGCCACCCACCCTTGGCGGAGCGGGAGCGAGCAGTACTTC.

J is TRBJ1-6 and V is TRBV27, with 8 bases lining up with TRBD1. CDR1 is MNHEY and CDR2 is SMNVEV in the germline V gene (reference sequence). Trimming took 0 bases from V and 3 from J; bases not matched to a gene: 4. The CDR3 covers 17 residues. The CDR3 region is CASSLSADRDYNSPLHF. CDR3 sequence (DNA): TGTGCCAGCAGTTTATCCGCGGACAGGGACTATAATTCACCCCTCCACTTT.

This clone was seen a single time. This chain links TRBV5-5 with TRBJ1-5, with D maybe TRBD1 (6 bases). Deletions cut 4 bases from V and 4 bases from J, with 9 bases between. CDR1 and CDR2 from the germline V gene are SGHKS and YYEKEE (reference sequence). The CDR3 is 13 amino acids. The CDR3 protein is CASSPRGNQPQHF. In DNA, the CDR3 is TGTGCCAGCAGCCCCAGGGGAAATCAGCCCCAGCATTTT.

The CDR3 region has the DNA TGTGCCAGCAGCCAGAACGACAGGGGGCACCCCCAGTACTTC. As protein: CASSQNDRGHPQYF. The V call is TRBV7-9, the J call TRBJ2-5; 10 bases map to TRBD1. The CDR3 is made up of 14 amino acids. Germline CDR1 is SEHNR and CDR2 is FQNEAQ (reference sequence). The V segment lost 5 bases and the J segment 9 bases; nucleotides outside the gene matches: 9.

V usage is TRBV20-1 and J usage is TRBJ2-1; 9 bases line up with TRBD2. CDR1 and CDR2 from the germline V gene are DFQATT and SNEGSKA (reference sequence). The CDR3 runs to 14 residues. Trimming at V came to 3 bases and at J to 6 bases, leaving 6 bases not matched to a gene. The CDR3 sequence is CSASAGGRANEQFF. The CDR3 DNA follows: TGCAGTGCTAGTGCTGGCGGGAGGGCCAATGAGCAGTTCTTC.

The chain is built from TRBV7-3 and TRBJ1-1; 7 nucleotides match TRBD1. Trimming at V came to 6 bases and at J to 5 bases, leaving 6 bases not matched to a gene. The germline gives CDR1 SGHTA, CDR2 FQGTGA. The CDR3 contains 13 residues. The CDR3 region has the DNA TGTGCCAGCAGGTCTACACAGGGGACTGAAGCTTTCTTT. It encodes CASRSTQGTEAFF.

The chain carries TRBV7-9 and TRBJ1-1; no clear D gene. V shed 5 bases and J shed 2 bases, with 12 bases lying between them. CDR3 length: 14 residues. Germline V gene data show CDR1 as SEHNR and CDR2 as FQNEAQ (reference sequence). CDR3: CASSDRGVNTEAFF. In nucleotides, the CDR3 is TGTGCCAGCAGCGACCGCGGTGTAAACACTGAAGCTTTCTTT.

The J gene is TRBJ1-2, the V gene TRBV3-1 (or the pseudogene TRBV3-2); D unresolved. Trimming removed 1 base at V and 4 bases at J, with 7 bases between. This CDR3 has 13 amino acids. Germline V gene data show CDR1 as LGHDT and CDR2 as YNNKEL (reference sequence). The CDR3 coding sequence is TGTGCCAGCAGCCAAGGCTGGAGCTATGGCTACACCTTC. The encoded protein is CASSQGWSYGYTF.

The V and J genes are TRBV28 and TRBJ2-1; no reliable D call. The germline V gene has CDR1 MDHEN and CDR2 SYDVKM. The length of the CDR3 is 13 residues. Trimming took 2 bases from V and 9 from J, leaving 11 bases between them. CDR3 sequence (DNA): TGTGCCAGCAGTTTACCCCCGGTCCCTGAGCAGTTCTTC. Translated, it gives CASSLPPVPEQFF.

The J gene is TRBJ1-5, the V gene TRBV28; perhaps TRBD1 as D (6 bases). CDR3 length: 15 residues. Between the trimmed V and J ends, which lost 6 bases and 3 bases, there was a span of 15 bases. The germline CDR1 and CDR2 sequences are MDHEN and SYDVKM. CDR3 in DNA: TGTGCCAGCAGCAATCCTCAGGGGCCCAATCAGCCCCAGCATTTT. Translating it yields CASSNPQGPNQPQHF.

The chain carries TRBV5-4 and TRBJ2-7; 7 bases match TRBD2. In germline, CDR1 is SGHNT, CDR2 YYREEE (reference sequence). The CDR3 has 12 residues. Trimming cost V 2 bases and J 6 bases; bases outside gene matches: 2. This CDR3 is CASSLTSAEQYF. The CDR3 nucleotides are TGTGCCAGCAGCTTAACTAGCGCCGAGCAGTACTTC.